The rows below give T cell receptor gamma chains drawn from one sample of a study of Vδ1+ human thymocytes. TCRdb re-called the multiplex PCR reads with CATT. The top ten clones hold around 1.9% of a sample with 30,000 to 45,000 gamma-chain clones, around 20% of them seen once. Source material: Vdelta1+ gamma-delta thymocytes from the thymus. The source is a girl under three years old who had congenital heart surgery. Both conserved end residues are trimmed from each CDR3.

J gene: TRGJ1/TRGJ2; V gene: TRGV8; CDR3 protein: ATWETNYYKKL
J gene: TRGJ1/TRGJ2; V gene: TRGV8; CDR3 protein: ATWDRPQIYYKKL
J gene: TRGJ1/TRGJ2; V gene: TRGV2; CDR3 protein: ATWDGDDKKL
J gene: TRGJ1/TRGJ2; V gene: TRGV3; CDR3 protein: ATWDRRPLFYYKKL
J gene: TRGJ1/TRGJ2; V gene: TRGV3; CDR3 protein: ATWDRQYYYKKL
J gene: TRGJ1/TRGJ2; V gene: TRGV9; CDR3 protein: ALWGGFCPV
J gene: TRGJP2; V gene: TRGV8; CDR3 protein: ATWASQDWIKT
J gene: TRGJ1/TRGJ2; V gene: TRGV2; CDR3 protein: ATWDGPSRYKKL
J gene: TRGJ1/TRGJ2; V gene: TRGV2; CDR3 protein: ATWDGPLNKKL
J gene: TRGJ1/TRGJ2; V gene: TRGV4; CDR3 protein: ATWEWEDYKKL
J gene: TRGJ1/TRGJ2; V gene: TRGV8; CDR3 protein: ATWDTKKL
J gene: TRGJ1/TRGJ2; V gene: TRGV2; CDR3 protein: ATWDGTHRGYYKKL
J gene: TRGJ1/TRGJ2; V gene: TRGV5; CDR3 protein: ATWDGGNYYKKL
J gene: TRGJ1/TRGJ2; V gene: TRGV2; CDR3 protein: ATWDVRYKKL
J gene: TRGJ1/TRGJ2; V gene: TRGV2; CDR3 protein: ATWDRSGYKKL
J gene: TRGJ1/TRGJ2; V gene: TRGV9; CDR3 protein: ALWEVLSYYKKL
J gene: TRGJ1/TRGJ2; V gene: TRGV9; CDR3 protein: ALWEPTLTFKL
J gene: TRGJ1/TRGJ2; V gene: TRGV9; CDR3 protein: ALWEGPNYYKKL
J gene: TRGJ1/TRGJ2; V gene: TRGV4; CDR3 protein: ATWDGPVRKKL
J gene: TRGJ1/TRGJ2; V gene: TRGV2; CDR3 protein: ATWDGLWWVKL
J gene: TRGJ1/TRGJ2; V gene: TRGV3; CDR3 protein: ATWTRLGKKL
J gene: TRGJP2; V gene: TRGV8; CDR3 protein: ATWSPGGIYSSDWIKT
J gene: TRGJ1/TRGJ2; V gene: TRGV5; CDR3 protein: AAWDRLWCKKL
J gene: TRGJP2; V gene: TRGV2; CDR3 protein: ATWDGPTHSSDWIKT
J gene: TRGJ1/TRGJ2; V gene: TRGV4; CDR3 protein: ATRGRRL
J gene: TRGJP; V gene: TRGV9; CDR3 protein: ALWEVKELGRKIKV
J gene: TRGJ1/TRGJ2; V gene: TRGV9; CDR3 protein: ALWEVRLSYKKL
J gene: TRGJ1/TRGJ2; V gene: TRGV9; CDR3 protein: ALWDPDYYKKL
J gene: TRGJ1/TRGJ2; V gene: TRGV8; CDR3 protein: ATWDRPRKKL
J gene: TRGJ1/TRGJ2; V gene: TRGV3; CDR3 protein: ATWDRRPRDKKL
J gene: TRGJ1/TRGJ2; V gene: TRGV8; CDR3 protein: ATWDQVSFYYKKL
J gene: TRGJ1/TRGJ2; V gene: TRGV8; CDR3 protein: ATWDYHARKL
J gene: TRGJ1/TRGJ2; V gene: TRGV5; CDR3 protein: ATWDRPGYKKL
J gene: TRGJ1/TRGJ2; V gene: TRGV9; CDR3 protein: ALWENFNKKL
J gene: TRGJ1/TRGJ2; V gene: TRGV9; CDR3 protein: ALWEGPRVYYKKL
J gene: TRGJ1/TRGJ2; V gene: TRGV4; CDR3 protein: ATWDGLYYKKL
J gene: TRGJP2; V gene: TRGV2; CDR3 protein: ATWDGRVDWIKT
J gene: TRGJP1; V gene: TRGV8; CDR3 protein: ATWDLRTNTTGWFKI
J gene: TRGJ1/TRGJ2; V gene: TRGV9; CDR3 protein: ALWEVVYYKKL
J gene: TRGJP2; V gene: TRGV2; CDR3 protein: ATWDGPEDWIKT
J gene: TRGJ1/TRGJ2; V gene: TRGV9; CDR3 protein: ALWEVKGEEKKL
J gene: TRGJ1/TRGJ2; V gene: TRGV2; CDR3 protein: ATWDGLWKL
J gene: TRGJP1; V gene: TRGV8; CDR3 protein: ATWDAHTTGWFKI
J gene: TRGJ1/TRGJ2; V gene: TRGV8; CDR3 protein: ATWGPLYYKKL
J gene: TRGJ1/TRGJ2; V gene: TRGV9; CDR3 protein: ALWVSYYKKL
J gene: TRGJ1/TRGJ2; V gene: TRGV8; CDR3 protein: ATWDRRAKL
J gene: TRGJ1/TRGJ2; V gene: TRGV3; CDR3 protein: ATWDRFGKL
J gene: TRGJP1; V gene: TRGV8; CDR3 protein: ATWGPSPWFKI
J gene: TRGJ1/TRGJ2; V gene: TRGV9; CDR3 protein: ALWDGIARDYKKL
J gene: TRGJP2; V gene: TRGV8; CDR3 protein: ATWDRHGSDWIKT
J gene: TRGJ1/TRGJ2; V gene: TRGV3; CDR3 protein: ATWDRGEEV
J gene: TRGJ1/TRGJ2; V gene: TRGV9; CDR3 protein: ALWEAVEKL
J gene: TRGJ1/TRGJ2; V gene: TRGV3; CDR3 protein: ATWSSNYYKKL
J gene: TRGJP2; V gene: TRGV2; CDR3 protein: ATWDGNLSDWIKT
J gene: TRGJ1/TRGJ2; V gene: TRGV3; CDR3 protein: ATWDRPFRDKKL
J gene: TRGJ1/TRGJ2; V gene: TRGV3; CDR3 protein: ATWDADYYKKL
J gene: TRGJ1/TRGJ2; V gene: TRGV5; CDR3 protein: ATWDRFRNYYKKL
J gene: TRGJ1/TRGJ2; V gene: TRGV8; CDR3 protein: ATWSENYYKKL
J gene: TRGJ1/TRGJ2; V gene: TRGV3; CDR3 protein: ATWTGYYKKL
J gene: TRGJP2; V gene: TRGV8; CDR3 protein: ATWDMLGKENGSDWIKT